The entry below gives a single T cell receptor beta chain sequence along with its context. The germline V gene has CDR1 LNHDA and CDR2 SQIVND (reference sequence). The CDR3 has 14 residues. V was cut by 3 bases and J by 1 base, with 9 bases left in between. The data are from a study of blood T cell repertoires in COVID-19. Study context: T cells, B-cell-depleted T cells, or PBMCs supplied cDNA or gDNA.

Individuals drawn from about two dozen US areas were about 18 to 100 years old. Cohort assignment relied on participant-reported clinical history. The study recruited exposed participants who had met a COVID-19 case within 2 weeks before entry. Repertoires were generated with immunoSEQ multiplex PCR, while TCRdb's copy carries only in-frame clones and drops some. The repertoire holds around 200,000 clones, with 86% as singletons. This sequence was found in a woman aged 25-40 years who had been exposed to COVID-19. Sequencing was carried out using PBMCs or T cells enriched from blood (not recorded which). The chain uses TRBV19 and TRBJ1-1; unclear D gene. CDR3 nucleotide sequence: TGTGCCAGTAGTATCAGACGGGAGAACACTGAAGCTTTCTTT. Translated: CASSIRRENTEAFF.